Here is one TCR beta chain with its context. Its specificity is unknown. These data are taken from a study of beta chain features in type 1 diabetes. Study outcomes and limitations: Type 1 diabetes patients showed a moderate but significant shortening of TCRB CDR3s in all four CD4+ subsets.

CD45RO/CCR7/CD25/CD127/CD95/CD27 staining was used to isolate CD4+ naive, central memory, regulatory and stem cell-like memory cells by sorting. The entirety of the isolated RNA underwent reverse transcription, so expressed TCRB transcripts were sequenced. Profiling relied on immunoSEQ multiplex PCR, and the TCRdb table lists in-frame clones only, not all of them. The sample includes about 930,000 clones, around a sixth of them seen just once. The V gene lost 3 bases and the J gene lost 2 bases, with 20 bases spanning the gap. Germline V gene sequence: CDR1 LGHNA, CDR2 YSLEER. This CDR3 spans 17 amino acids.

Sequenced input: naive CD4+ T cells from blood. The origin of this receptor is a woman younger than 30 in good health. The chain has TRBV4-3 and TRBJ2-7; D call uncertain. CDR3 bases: TGCGCCAGCAGCCAGGTCGCGCTGGGAAACGGCCCCTACGAGCAGTACTTC. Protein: CASSQVALGNGPYEQYF.